This T cell receptor (beta chain) was identified in a study of tumor-infiltrating lymphocytes in primary liver carcinoma. Background on the study: With diameters of roughly 4 to 10 cm, tumors were stage T1-T3 N0M0. The number of productive TCRbeta reads per sample ranged from roughly 3.5 to 7.13 million and was similar across tissue types. The study's findings and limits: Present in all five tumor regions were only about 7-25% of the top clones.

Extraction of RNA together with DNA used about 18-30 mg of unsorted bulk tissue. Each of the tumor samples contained in excess of 85% viable tumor cells. Germline lookup yields CDR1 MNHNS and CDR2 SASEGT. The CDR3 extends over 13 amino acids. Between the trimmed V and J ends, which lost 10 bases and 4 bases, there was a span of 14 bases. With regard to this clonotype: Its antigen is still unknown.

With a constant-region primer, TCR beta cDNA was made from 450 to 500 ng of total RNA. Generation of the TCR beta libraries relied on three nested multiplex PCR rounds using slightly modified ARM-PCR. Use of TRBV1-TRBV30 forward primers with a C-beta reverse primer characterized the first two PCR rounds, which lasted nine to eleven cycles each. TCRdb re-derived calls from the multiplex PCR reads in MiXCR, one entry per CDR3 protein. The profile shows fewer than 75,000 distinct CDR3 sequences, around 69% of them singletons. The gene calls are TRBV6-1 and TRBJ1-5; D perhaps matches TRBD1 (5 bases). The origin of this receptor is a man aged 35 to 55 with primary liver carcinoma and hepatitis B virus infection. Material: liver tumor tissue from sampling region 4. Subset indicated: tumor region T4, right-lateral pole. Here the CDR3 DNA reads TGTGCCAACAGCCCCGACAGTAATCAGCCCCAGCATTTT. Translating it yields CANSPDSNQPQHF.